These T cell receptor beta chains were read from a single sample in a study of vaccination effects on CD4 cells after COVID-19. For these TCRs, the target antigens are not known. Sequencing used immunoSEQ multiplex PCR; TCRdb keeps in-frame clones, though not all of them. The data contain 50,000 to 70,000 clones, approximately 79% of them singletons. Sequenced here: CD4+ T cells from PBMCs cultured without peptide, sampled after COVID-19 vaccination. The origin of the receptors is a human donor who received a COVID-19 vaccine. CDR3s include the opening cysteine and the closing phenylalanine or tryptophan. The D gene is left open where the match is weak. Not every row has a clone size; where given, it reads once, few, many or a size class.

cdr3_aa: CASRAGTGSSPLHF
cdr3_nt: TGTGCCAGCAGAGCCGGGACAGGGAGTTCACCCCTCCACTTT
clone_size: few
j_call: TRBJ1-6
d_call: TRBD1
v_call: TRBV2

cdr3_aa: CAEAGQQNYGYTF
cdr3_nt: TGTGCCGAGGCGGGACAGCAAAACTATGGCTACACCTTC
clone_size: .
j_call: TRBJ1-2
d_call: TRBD1
v_call: TRBV24-1

cdr3_aa: CASSISVYNSPLHF
cdr3_nt: TGTGCCAGTAGTATCTCAGTCTATAATTCACCCCTCCACTTT
clone_size: few
j_call: TRBJ1-6
d_call: .
v_call: TRBV19

cdr3_aa: CASSLVVNYGYTF
cdr3_nt: TGTGCCAGCAGCTTAGTGGTGAACTATGGCTACACCTTC
clone_size: once
j_call: TRBJ1-2
d_call: .
v_call: TRBV7-2

cdr3_aa: CASSLRTSGDYNEQFF
cdr3_nt: TGTGCCAGCTCATTACGGACTAGCGGGGACTACAATGAGCAGTTCTTC
clone_size: .
j_call: TRBJ2-1
d_call: TRBD2
v_call: TRBV18

cdr3_aa: CASSPLKGGNTGELFF
cdr3_nt: TGCGCCAGCAGCCCTTTGAAAGGGGGAAACACCGGGGAGCTGTTTTTT
clone_size: .
j_call: TRBJ2-2
d_call: .
v_call: TRBV4-1

cdr3_aa: CASSLDTGTYNEQFF
cdr3_nt: TGTGCCAGCAGCTTGGATACTGGGACCTACAATGAGCAGTTCTTC
clone_size: .
j_call: TRBJ2-1
d_call: .
v_call: TRBV5-4

cdr3_aa: CASSLPTDGLHEAFF
cdr3_nt: TGTGCCAGCAGCTTGCCAACGGACGGTCTCCATGAAGCTTTCTTT
clone_size: once
j_call: TRBJ1-1
d_call: .
v_call: TRBV5-4

cdr3_aa: CASSDRAANSPLHF
cdr3_nt: TGTGCCAGCAGTGATAGGGCGGCTAATTCACCCCTCCACTTT
clone_size: .
j_call: TRBJ1-6
d_call: .
v_call: TRBV2

cdr3_aa: CASVTGSSGNTIYF
cdr3_nt: TGTGCCAGTGTCACGGGAAGCTCTGGAAACACCATATATTTT
clone_size: .
j_call: TRBJ1-3
d_call: .
v_call: TRBV19

cdr3_aa: CASSPSGTGFGELFF
cdr3_nt: TGTGCCAGCAGCCCCTCTGGGACCGGGTTCGGGGAGCTGTTTTTT
clone_size: few
j_call: TRBJ2-2
d_call: .
v_call: TRBV3-1/TRBV3-2

cdr3_aa: CASGKRADYGYTF
cdr3_nt: TGTGCCAGCGGAAAACGGGCAGACTATGGCTACACCTTC
clone_size: .
j_call: TRBJ1-2
d_call: .
v_call: TRBV7-9

cdr3_aa: CASSAASGGVPDTQYF
cdr3_nt: TGTGCCAGCAGCGCCGCTAGCGGGGGGGTCCCAGATACGCAGTATTTT
clone_size: .
j_call: TRBJ2-3
d_call: TRBD2
v_call: TRBV9

cdr3_aa: CATSTGGAGTDTQYF
cdr3_nt: TGTGCCACCTCCACAGGGGGCGCGGGGACAGATACGCAGTATTTT
clone_size: .
j_call: TRBJ2-3
d_call: TRBD1
v_call: TRBV24-1

cdr3_aa: CASSGTRWEKLFF
cdr3_nt: TGTGCCAGTAGCGGGACCCGATGGGAAAAACTGTTTTTT
clone_size: .
j_call: TRBJ1-4
d_call: .
v_call: TRBV19

cdr3_aa: CASSQERVNTGELFF
cdr3_nt: TGTGCCAGCAGCCAAGAACGGGTGAACACCGGGGAGCTGTTTTTT
clone_size: .
j_call: TRBJ2-2
d_call: .
v_call: TRBV3-1/TRBV3-2

cdr3_aa: CASSLVGGRGYTF
cdr3_nt: TGTGCCAGCAGCTTGGTGGGGGGGCGAGGCTACACCTTC
clone_size: .
j_call: TRBJ1-2
d_call: .
v_call: TRBV5-4

cdr3_aa: CASSRTGYITQETQYF
cdr3_nt: TGTGCCAGCAGCCGAACAGGCTACATAACCCAAGAGACCCAGTACTTC
clone_size: .
j_call: TRBJ2-5
d_call: .
v_call: TRBV3-1/TRBV3-2

cdr3_aa: CASSPDKIFNYGYTF
cdr3_nt: TGTGCCAGCAGCCCGGACAAGATTTTTAACTATGGCTACACCTTC
clone_size: .
j_call: TRBJ1-2
d_call: .
v_call: TRBV6-5

cdr3_aa: CASSPNIGGPTGETQYF
cdr3_nt: TGTGCCAGCAGTCCCAATATAGGAGGGCCTACTGGGGAGACCCAGTACTTC
clone_size: once
j_call: TRBJ2-5
d_call: .
v_call: TRBV2

cdr3_aa: CSASDRSFGTDTQYF
cdr3_nt: TGCAGTGCTAGTGACAGGAGTTTTGGCACAGATACGCAGTATTTT
clone_size: .
j_call: TRBJ2-3
d_call: .
v_call: TRBV20-1

cdr3_aa: CASSIALEKTQYF
cdr3_nt: TGTGCCAGTAGTATAGCGTTGGAGAAGACCCAGTACTTC
clone_size: .
j_call: TRBJ2-5
d_call: .
v_call: TRBV19

cdr3_aa: CASSMDTARGFTGELFF
cdr3_nt: TGCGCCAGCAGTATGGACACCGCTCGGGGGTTCACCGGGGAGCTGTTTTTT
clone_size: .
j_call: TRBJ2-2
d_call: .
v_call: TRBV5-1

cdr3_aa: CASSNGRENSPLHF
cdr3_nt: TGTGCCAGTAGCAATGGACGGGAAAATTCACCCCTCCACTTT
clone_size: .
j_call: TRBJ1-6
d_call: .
v_call: TRBV19

cdr3_aa: CASKVGSATNEKLFF
cdr3_nt: TGTGCCAGCAAGGTCGGGTCTGCAACTAATGAAAAACTGTTTTTT
clone_size: .
j_call: TRBJ1-4
d_call: .
v_call: TRBV2

cdr3_aa: CASSSPERGNIQYF
cdr3_nt: TGTGCCAGCAGCTCTCCCGAGCGGGGAAACATTCAGTACTTC
clone_size: .
j_call: TRBJ2-4
d_call: TRBD2
v_call: TRBV3-1/TRBV3-2

cdr3_aa: CASSLGAQRNTIYF
cdr3_nt: TGTGCCAGCAGCTTGGGGGCCCAGCGGAACACCATATATTTT
clone_size: .
j_call: TRBJ1-3
d_call: .
v_call: TRBV5-8

cdr3_aa: CASSVGAFNSPLHF
cdr3_nt: TGTGCCAGCAGCGTCGGGGCTTTTAATTCACCCCTCCACTTT
clone_size: .
j_call: TRBJ1-6
d_call: .
v_call: TRBV7-2

cdr3_aa: CASSQSSGGINEQFF
cdr3_nt: TGTGCCAGCTCACAATCTAGCGGGGGAATCAATGAGCAGTTCTTC
clone_size: .
j_call: TRBJ2-1
d_call: TRBD2
v_call: TRBV18

cdr3_aa: CASSPLSLAGELFF
cdr3_nt: TGTGCCAGCTCACCACTCTCTCTGGCCGGGGAGCTGTTTTTT
clone_size: .
j_call: TRBJ2-2
d_call: .
v_call: TRBV18

cdr3_aa: CASSFPSGSTDTQYF
cdr3_nt: TGCGCCAGCAGCTTCCCTAGCGGTAGCACAGATACGCAGTATTTT
clone_size: .
j_call: TRBJ2-3
d_call: TRBD2
v_call: TRBV5-1

cdr3_aa: CAWSTTPASSGANVLTF
cdr3_nt: TGTGCCTGGAGCACCACCCCGGCGAGCTCTGGGGCCAACGTCCTGACTTTC
clone_size: .
j_call: TRBJ2-6
d_call: .
v_call: TRBV30

cdr3_aa: CASSGAGAGETQYF
cdr3_nt: TGTGCCAGCAGTGGAGCAGGGGCCGGAGAGACCCAGTACTTC
clone_size: .
j_call: TRBJ2-5
d_call: .
v_call: TRBV6-1

cdr3_aa: CASSPSVSGRTEAFF
cdr3_nt: TGTGCCAGTAGCCCCTCGGTTTCGGGAAGGACTGAAGCTTTCTTT
clone_size: once
j_call: TRBJ1-1
d_call: .
v_call: TRBV19

cdr3_aa: CASSDKDGDTEAFF
cdr3_nt: TGTGCCAGCAGTGACAAGGACGGAGACACTGAAGCTTTCTTT
clone_size: .
j_call: TRBJ1-1
d_call: .
v_call: TRBV6-4

cdr3_aa: CAISEYGSLMNTEAFF
cdr3_nt: TGTGCCATCAGTGAGTATGGCAGTCTCATGAACACTGAAGCTTTCTTT
clone_size: once
j_call: TRBJ1-1
d_call: .
v_call: TRBV10-3

cdr3_aa: CASSLTRGGINEQFF
cdr3_nt: TGTGCCAGCAGCTTAACCCGGGGGGGCATAAATGAGCAGTTCTTC
clone_size: .
j_call: TRBJ2-1
d_call: TRBD2
v_call: TRBV7-9

cdr3_aa: CASSPKNLAGVNIQYF
cdr3_nt: TGTGCCAGCAGCCCTAAAAATCTAGCGGGGGTAAACATTCAGTACTTC
clone_size: .
j_call: TRBJ2-4
d_call: TRBD2
v_call: TRBV5-4

cdr3_aa: CASRRDISYGYTF
cdr3_nt: TGTGCCAGTAGGAGGGACATCAGCTATGGCTACACCTTC
clone_size: few
j_call: TRBJ1-2
d_call: .
v_call: TRBV2

cdr3_aa: CASSSGGELGFTGELFF
cdr3_nt: TGTGCCAGCAGTTCTGGTGGGGAGCTGGGGTTCACCGGGGAGCTGTTTTTT
clone_size: few
j_call: TRBJ2-2
d_call: .
v_call: TRBV28

cdr3_aa: CASSLVSNTGELFF
cdr3_nt: TGTGCCAGCAGCCTCGTCTCGAACACCGGGGAGCTGTTTTTT
clone_size: .
j_call: TRBJ2-2
d_call: .
v_call: TRBV7-9

cdr3_aa: CASERQGTEQFF
cdr3_nt: TGTGCCAGCGAACGACAGGGCACTGAGCAGTTCTTC
clone_size: .
j_call: TRBJ2-1
d_call: TRBD1
v_call: TRBV6-5

cdr3_aa: CASSYSGEGNQPQHF
cdr3_nt: TGTGCCAGCAGTTACTCTGGGGAGGGCAATCAGCCCCAGCATTTT
clone_size: .
j_call: TRBJ1-5
d_call: .
v_call: TRBV6-5

cdr3_aa: CASRLTGTGELFF
cdr3_nt: TGTGCCAGCAGGCTAACAGGGACCGGGGAGCTGTTTTTT
clone_size: .
j_call: TRBJ2-2
d_call: .
v_call: TRBV2

cdr3_aa: CASSLGQNYGYTF
cdr3_nt: TGTGCCAGCAGCCTGGGACAGAACTATGGCTACACCTTC
clone_size: .
j_call: TRBJ1-2
d_call: TRBD1
v_call: TRBV5-4

cdr3_aa: CASSTPGTGGLGYTF
cdr3_nt: TGTGCCAGTAGTACCCCCGGGACAGGGGGTCTCGGCTACACCTTC
clone_size: once
j_call: TRBJ1-2
d_call: TRBD1
v_call: TRBV19

cdr3_aa: CSALSGASSGNTIYF
cdr3_nt: TGCAGCGCCCTTAGCGGGGCAAGCTCTGGAAACACCATATATTTT
clone_size: .
j_call: TRBJ1-3
d_call: .
v_call: TRBV29-1

cdr3_aa: CASAGGFSYNEQFF
cdr3_nt: TGTGCCAGTGCGGGGGGGTTCTCCTACAATGAGCAGTTCTTC
clone_size: .
j_call: TRBJ2-1
d_call: TRBD2
v_call: TRBV19

cdr3_aa: CASSELGQRNTGELFF
cdr3_nt: TGTGCCAGCAGTGAATTAGGGCAGCGGAACACCGGGGAGCTGTTTTTT
clone_size: .
j_call: TRBJ2-2
d_call: .
v_call: TRBV6-1

cdr3_aa: CASSDGPLGGEKLFF
cdr3_nt: TGTGCCAGCAGTGATGGGCCCCTTGGGGGTGAAAAACTGTTTTTT
clone_size: .
j_call: TRBJ1-4
d_call: .
v_call: TRBV2

cdr3_aa: CASTRASGYPDTQYF
cdr3_nt: TGTGCCAGTACTCGGGCTAGCGGGTACCCAGATACGCAGTATTTT
clone_size: .
j_call: TRBJ2-3
d_call: TRBD2
v_call: TRBV19

cdr3_aa: CASSFVTRNTEAFF
cdr3_nt: TGTGCCAGCAGCTTTGTGACGAGGAACACTGAAGCTTTCTTT
clone_size: .
j_call: TRBJ1-1
d_call: .
v_call: TRBV5-8

cdr3_aa: CASSYRAANTEAFF
cdr3_nt: TGTGCCAGCAGTTACCGAGCAGCGAACACTGAAGCTTTCTTT
clone_size: .
j_call: TRBJ1-1
d_call: .
v_call: TRBV6-5

cdr3_aa: CASSLVVGTVTDTQYF
cdr3_nt: TGTGCCAGCAGCTTAGTAGTAGGGACAGTCACAGATACGCAGTATTTT
clone_size: .
j_call: TRBJ2-3
d_call: TRBD1
v_call: TRBV7-8